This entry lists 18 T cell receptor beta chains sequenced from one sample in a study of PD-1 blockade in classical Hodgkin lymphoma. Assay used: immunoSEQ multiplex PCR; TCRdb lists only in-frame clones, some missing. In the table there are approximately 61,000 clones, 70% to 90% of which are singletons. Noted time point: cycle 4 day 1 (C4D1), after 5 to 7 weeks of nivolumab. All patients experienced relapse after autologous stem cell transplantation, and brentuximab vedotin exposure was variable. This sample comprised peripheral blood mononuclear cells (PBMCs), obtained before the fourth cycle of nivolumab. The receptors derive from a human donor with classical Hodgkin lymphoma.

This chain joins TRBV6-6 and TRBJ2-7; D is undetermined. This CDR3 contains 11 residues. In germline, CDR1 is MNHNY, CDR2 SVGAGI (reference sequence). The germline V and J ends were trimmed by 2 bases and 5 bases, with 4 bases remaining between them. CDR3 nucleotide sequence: TGTGCCAGCAGTTACGTTGACGAGCAGTACTTC. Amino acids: CASSYVDEQYF.

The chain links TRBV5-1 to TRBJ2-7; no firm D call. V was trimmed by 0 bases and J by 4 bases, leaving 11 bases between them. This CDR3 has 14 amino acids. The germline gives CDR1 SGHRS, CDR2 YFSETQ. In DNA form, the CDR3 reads TGCGCCAGCAGCTTGGGACATCCCCCGTACGAGCAGTACTTC. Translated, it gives CASSLGHPPYEQYF.

DNA of the CDR3: TGCGCCAGCAGCGCCTCTGACAAGTCACCAGATACGCAGTATTTT. Protein: CASSASDKSPDTQYF. This chain links TRBV5-1 with TRBJ2-3, with D uncertain. The V and J ends lost 4 bases and 4 bases respectively, with 16 bases between them. The germline CDR1 and CDR2 sequences are SGHRS and YFSETQ. CDR3 length: 15 residues. Complete variable domain (other parts from reference TRBV5-1 and TRBJ2-3): KAGVTQTPRYLIKTRGQQVTLSCSPISGHRSVSWYQQTPGQGLQFLFEYFSETQRNKGNFPGRFSGRQFSNSRSEMNVSTLELGDSALYLCASSASDKSPDTQYFGPGTRLTVL.

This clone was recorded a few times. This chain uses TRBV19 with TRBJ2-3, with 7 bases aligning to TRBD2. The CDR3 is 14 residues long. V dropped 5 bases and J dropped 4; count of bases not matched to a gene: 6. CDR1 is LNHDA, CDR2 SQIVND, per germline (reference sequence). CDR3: CASSSNAGADTQYF. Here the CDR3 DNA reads TGTGCCAGTAGTTCTAACGCGGGAGCAGATACGCAGTATTTT.

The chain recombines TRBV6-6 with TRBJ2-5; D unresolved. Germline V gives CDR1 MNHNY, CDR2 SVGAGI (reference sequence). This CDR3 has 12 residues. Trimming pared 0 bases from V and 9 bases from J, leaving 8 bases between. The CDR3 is CASSYSGGAQYF. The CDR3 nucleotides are TGTGCCAGCAGTTACTCTGGCGGCGCCCAGTACTTC.

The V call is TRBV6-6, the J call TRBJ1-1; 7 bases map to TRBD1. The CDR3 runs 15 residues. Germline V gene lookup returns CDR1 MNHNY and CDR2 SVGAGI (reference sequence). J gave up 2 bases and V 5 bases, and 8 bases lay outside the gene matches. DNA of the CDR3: TGTGCCAGCAGTCCCGGGAAGGGGGCTAACACTGAAGCTTTCTTT. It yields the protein CASSPGKGANTEAFF.

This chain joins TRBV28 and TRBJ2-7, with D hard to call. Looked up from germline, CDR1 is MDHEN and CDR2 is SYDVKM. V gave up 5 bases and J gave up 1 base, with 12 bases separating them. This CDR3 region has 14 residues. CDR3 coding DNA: TGTGCCAGCAGTCCTCCCTGGGGATCCTACGAGCAGTACTTC. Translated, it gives CASSPPWGSYEQYF.

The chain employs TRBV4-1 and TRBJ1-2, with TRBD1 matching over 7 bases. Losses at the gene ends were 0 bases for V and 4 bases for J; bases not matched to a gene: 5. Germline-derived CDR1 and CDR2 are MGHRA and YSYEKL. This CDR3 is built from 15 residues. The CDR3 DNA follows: TGCGCCAGCAGCCAAGACGACAGGGAGTCCTATGGCTACACCTTC. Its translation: CASSQDDRESYGYTF.

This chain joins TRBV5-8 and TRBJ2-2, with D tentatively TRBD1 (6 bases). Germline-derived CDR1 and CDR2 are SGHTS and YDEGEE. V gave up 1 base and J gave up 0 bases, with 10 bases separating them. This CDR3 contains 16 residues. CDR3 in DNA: TGTGCCAGCAGCTTGTTTCAGGGGTCGAACACCGGGGAGCTGTTTTTT. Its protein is CASSLFQGSNTGELFF.

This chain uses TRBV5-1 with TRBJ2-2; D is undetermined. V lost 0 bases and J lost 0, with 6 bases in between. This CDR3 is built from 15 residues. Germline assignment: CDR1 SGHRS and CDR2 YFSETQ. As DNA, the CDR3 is TGCGCCAGCAGCTTGGTGCCTACGAACACCGGGGAGCTGTTTTTT. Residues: CASSLVPTNTGELFF.

CDR3 DNA sequence: TGTGCCAGCAGGGGGGACAGCAGGAACACTGAAGCTTTCTTT. It codes for CASRGDSRNTEAFF. This chain connects TRBV6-6 to TRBJ1-1; TRBD1 matches at 7 bases. The CDR3 consists of 14 residues. Germline V gene lookup returns CDR1 MNHNY and CDR2 SVGAGI (reference sequence). With V trimmed by 6 bases and J by 1 base, 5 bases remained unmatched.

CDR3 coding DNA: TGCGCCAGCAGCTCCACGGCGGGGGATACGCAGTATTTT. As protein: CASSSTAGDTQYF. This chain links TRBV5-1 with TRBJ2-3, with a possible D match to TRBD2 (6 bases). The CDR3 consists of 13 residues. Between the trimmed V and J ends, which lost 3 bases and 6 bases, there was a span of 11 bases. The germline gives CDR1 SGHRS, CDR2 YFSETQ.

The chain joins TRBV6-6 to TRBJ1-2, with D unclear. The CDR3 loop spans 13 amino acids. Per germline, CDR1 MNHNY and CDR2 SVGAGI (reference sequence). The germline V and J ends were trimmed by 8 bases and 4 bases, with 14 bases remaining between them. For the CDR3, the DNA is TGTGCCAGCTTGGAGGCGGAGCGCTATGGCTACACCTTC. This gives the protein CASLEAERYGYTF.

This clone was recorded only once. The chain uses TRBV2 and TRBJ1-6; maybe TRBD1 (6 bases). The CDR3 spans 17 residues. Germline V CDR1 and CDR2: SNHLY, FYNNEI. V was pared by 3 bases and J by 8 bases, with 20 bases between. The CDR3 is CASSDGGFWTDDSPLHF. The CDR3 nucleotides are TGTGCCAGCAGTGATGGTGGGTTTTGGACAGATGATTCACCCCTCCACTTT.

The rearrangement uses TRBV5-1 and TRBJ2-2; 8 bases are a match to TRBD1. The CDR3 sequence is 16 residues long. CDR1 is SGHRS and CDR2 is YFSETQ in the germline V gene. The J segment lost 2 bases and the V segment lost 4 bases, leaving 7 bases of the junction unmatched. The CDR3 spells CASSVTGATNTGELFF. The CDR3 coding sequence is TGCGCCAGCAGCGTGACAGGGGCTACCAACACCGGGGAGCTGTTTTTT.

CDR3 in amino acids: CASSLMDFTDTQYF. The CDR3 DNA is TGCGCCAGCAGCTTGATGGACTTCACAGATACGCAGTATTTT. The chain joins TRBV5-1 to TRBJ2-3; D is perhaps TRBD2 (5 bases). The CDR3 has 14 residues. With 1 base removed from V and 2 bases from J, the gap between germline ends came to 8 bases. CDR1 and CDR2 from the germline V gene are SGHRS and YFSETQ.

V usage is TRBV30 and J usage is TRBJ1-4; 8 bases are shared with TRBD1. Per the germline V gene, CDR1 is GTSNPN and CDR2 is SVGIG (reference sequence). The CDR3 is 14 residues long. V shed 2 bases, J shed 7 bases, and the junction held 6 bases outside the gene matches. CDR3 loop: CAWSQDRGGEKLFF. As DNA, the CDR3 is TGTGCCTGGAGTCAAGACAGGGGAGGTGAAAAACTGTTTTTT.

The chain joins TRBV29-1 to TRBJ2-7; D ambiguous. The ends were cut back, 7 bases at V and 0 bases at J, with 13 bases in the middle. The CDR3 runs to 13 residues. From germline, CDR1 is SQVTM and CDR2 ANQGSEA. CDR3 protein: CSAEDQSSYEQYF. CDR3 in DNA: TGCAGCGCCGAGGACCAGAGCTCCTACGAGCAGTACTTC.